This T cell receptor beta chain comes out of a study of OX40 agonist ivuxolimab in advanced cancers. Sequenced by immunoSEQ multiplex PCR; TCRdb stores in-frame clones only, minus some. The sample shows approximately 59,000 clones, around 82% of them seen only once. Germline lookup yields CDR1 LNHDA and CDR2 SQIVND (reference sequence). CDR3 size: 15 residues. V shed 4 bases and J 6 bases; nucleotides not matched to a gene: 7. This chain uses TRBV19 with TRBJ1-5, with 9 bases fitting TRBD1. The clonotype originates from an adult with an advanced solid tumor such as melanoma, head and neck, liver or kidney cancer. This specimen was CD4+ or CD8+ T cells sorted from blood, taken in a trial of the OX40 agonist ivuxolimab. The CDR3 region is CASSTSGTGIQPQHF. CDR3 nucleotides: TGTGCCAGTAGTACCTCCGGGACAGGGATTCAGCCCCAGCATTTT.